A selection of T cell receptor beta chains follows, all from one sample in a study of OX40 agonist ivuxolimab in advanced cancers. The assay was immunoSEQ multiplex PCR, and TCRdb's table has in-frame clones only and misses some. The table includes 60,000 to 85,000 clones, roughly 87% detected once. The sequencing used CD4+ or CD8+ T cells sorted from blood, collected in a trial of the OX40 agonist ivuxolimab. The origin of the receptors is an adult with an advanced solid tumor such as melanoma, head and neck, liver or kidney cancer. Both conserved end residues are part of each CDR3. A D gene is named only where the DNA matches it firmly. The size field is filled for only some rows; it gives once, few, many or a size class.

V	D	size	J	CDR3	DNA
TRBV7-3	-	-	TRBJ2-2	CASRRTGTINTGELFF	TGTGCCAGCAGGAGAACCGGGACGATTAACACCGGGGAGCTGTTTTTT
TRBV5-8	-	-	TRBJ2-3	CASSLGYGDSFTDTQYF	TGTGCCAGCAGCTTGGGGTATGGGGACTCCTTCACAGATACGCAGTATTTT
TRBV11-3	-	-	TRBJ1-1	CASSSRDTGVAEAFF	TGTGCCAGCAGCTCCCGGGATACTGGCGTCGCTGAAGCTTTCTTT
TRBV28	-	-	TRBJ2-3	CASSRPGLSDTQYF	TGTGCCAGCAGTCGACCGGGACTGTCAGATACGCAGTATTTT
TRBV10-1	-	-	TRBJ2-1	CASSTPRGSYNEQFF	TGCGCCAGCAGTACCCCTCGGGGCTCCTACAATGAGCAGTTCTTC
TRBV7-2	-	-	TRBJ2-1	CASSLVAVSYNEQFF	TGTGCCAGCAGCTTAGTCGCCGTGAGCTACAATGAGCAGTTCTTC
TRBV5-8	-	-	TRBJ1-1	CASSLAGTPGRSEAFF	TGTGCCAGCAGCTTGGCCGGGACCCCGGGAAGATCTGAAGCTTTCTTT
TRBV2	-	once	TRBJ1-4	CASSFERRWGEKLFF	TGTGCCAGCAGCTTCGAAAGGCGATGGGGTGAAAAACTGTTTTTT
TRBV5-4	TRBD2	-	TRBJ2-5	CASSFTSGRVQETQYF	TGTGCCAGCAGCTTCACTAGCGGGAGGGTCCAAGAGACCCAGTACTTC
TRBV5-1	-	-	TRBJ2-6	CASSFEGFFTGANVLTF	TGCGCCAGCAGCTTCGAGGGTTTTTTTACTGGGGCCAACGTCCTGACTTTC
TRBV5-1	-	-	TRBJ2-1	CASSLFPAEQFF	TGCGCCAGCAGCTTGTTTCCTGCTGAGCAGTTCTTC
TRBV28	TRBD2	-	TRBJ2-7	CASSPLAGARSGYEQYF	TGTGCCAGCAGTCCATTGGCGGGAGCGAGGTCCGGATACGAGCAGTACTTC
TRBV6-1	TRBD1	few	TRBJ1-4	CASTPDRESEKLFF	TGTGCCAGCACCCCCGACAGGGAGAGCGAAAAACTGTTTTTT
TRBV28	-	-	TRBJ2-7	CASSPSQGTYEQYF	TGTGCCAGCAGCCCCTCCCAGGGCACGTACGAGCAGTACTTC
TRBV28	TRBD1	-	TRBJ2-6	CASSSYTTGPGANVLTF	TGTGCCAGCAGTTCTTACACGACAGGGCCTGGGGCCAACGTCCTGACTTTC
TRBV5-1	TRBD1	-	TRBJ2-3	CASSPGQDLGTQYF	TGCGCCAGCAGCCCCGGACAGGACCTAGGTACGCAGTATTTT
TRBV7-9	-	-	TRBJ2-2	CASSDTGELFF	TGTGCCAGCAGCGACACCGGGGAGCTGTTTTTT
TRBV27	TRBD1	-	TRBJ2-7	CASSSIRGLVYEQYF	TGTGCCAGCAGTTCGATCAGGGGGCTGGTCTACGAGCAGTACTTC
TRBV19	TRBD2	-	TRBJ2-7	CASSIRSSGSPYEQYF	TGTGCCAGTAGTATCCGGTCTAGCGGGAGCCCCTACGAGCAGTACTTC
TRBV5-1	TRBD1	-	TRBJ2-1	CASSDRQGKEQFF	TGCGCCAGCAGCGACCGACAGGGCAAAGAGCAGTTCTTC
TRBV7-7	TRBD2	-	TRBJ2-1	CASSLSGSSYNEQFF	TGTGCCAGCAGCCTGAGCGGGAGCAGCTACAATGAGCAGTTCTTC
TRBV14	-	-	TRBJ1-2	CASSQDLGGIGYTF	TGTGCCAGCAGCCAAGATCTTGGGGGGATCGGCTACACCTTC
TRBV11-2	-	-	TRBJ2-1	CASSLGLRGRSSNEQFF	TGTGCCAGCAGCTTAGGTTTAAGAGGGAGGTCGAGCAATGAGCAGTTCTTC
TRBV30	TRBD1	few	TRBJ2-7	CAWSGGTVTYEQYF	TGTGCCTGGAGTGGGGGGACAGTAACCTACGAGCAGTACTTC